This T cell receptor (beta chain) was identified in a study of cytomegalovirus exposure and HLA in healthy donors. A remark on this clone: What it binds is not known.

The PCR was carried out with 60 Vbeta primers and 13 Jbeta primers. The protocol was immunoSEQ multiplex PCR, while the TCRdb copy is restricted to in-frame clones and leaves out a portion. The data contain around 150,000 clones, approximately 77% of them seen just once; the ten biggest clones take up approximately 1.4%. Study-wide points: Common viral pathogens were later found to be apparently linked to several of the most significant clusters.

The CDR3 length is 14 residues. V lost 0 bases, J lost 6 bases, and 2 bases stayed unmatched. In germline, CDR1 is SQVTM, CDR2 ANQGSEA. The rearrangement links TRBV29-1 to TRBJ2-1, with 10 positions matching TRBD1. This clonotype was sampled from a man aged 18 to 29 in good health and CMV-seronegative. The sequenced sample was PBMCs. DNA of the CDR3: TGCAGCGTTGAAGACTGGACAGGGGGCAATGAGCAGTTCTTC. Translation: CSVEDWTGGNEQFF.